This T cell receptor beta chain was found in a study of shared clonotypes between healthy human individuals. At the level of the study: CD4 naive and CD4 memory each took three plates per donor, while CD8 naive took two and CD8 memory one.

All donors qualified as healthy HIV-negative adults and had experienced no recent acute infections or vaccinations. It was into CD45RA+ naive and CD45RA-negative memory subsets that the CD4+ cells were split. Method: immunoSEQ multiplex PCR; TCRdb's copy keeps in-frame clones and lacks some. This table holds roughly 640,000 clones, 97% found once. Looked up from germline, CDR1 is MDHEN and CDR2 is SYDVKM. V lost 5 bases and J lost 7, with 9 bases in between. CDR3 size: 12 residues. J is TRBJ1-5 and V is TRBV28; no definite D call. This TCR came from a woman aged 25-40 years in good health. The sample taken for sequencing was naive CD4+ T cells sorted from blood. Subset defined: CD45RA+ positively selected. CDR3 loop: CASSTPGQPQHF. CDR3 in DNA: TGTGCCAGCAGTACACCGGGGCAGCCCCAGCATTTT.